A selection of T cell receptor beta chains follows, all from one sample in a study of blood T cell repertoires in COVID-19. TCRdb's copy holds only in-frame clones and misses some; the assay was immunoSEQ multiplex PCR. The sample records approximately 230,000 clones, more than 65% being singletons. What was sequenced was peripheral blood. The receptor set was obtained from a woman in her 40s with active or convalescent COVID-19. Both conserved end residues are part of each CDR3. The order of the fields is D gene, J gene, clone size, V gene, CDR3 DNA, CDR3 protein. D genes are given only for firm matches. Size is stated for part of the rows, as once, few or many counts, or as a class when the clone is expanded.

>TRBD1|TRBJ1-2|NA|TRBV27
TGTGCCAGCAGTCCATACCGACAGGGACACAGCTATGGCTACACCTTC
CASSPYRQGHSYGYTF
>NA|TRBJ1-6|NA|TRBV2
TGTGCCAGCAGTGAACGGGGGGGTGGAAATTCACCCCTCCACTTT
CASSERGGGNSPLHF
>NA|TRBJ1-1|NA|TRBV5-4
TGTGCCAGCAGCTCCAGCCAGGGCCAGGAAGCTTTCTTT
CASSSSQGQEAFF
>NA|TRBJ1-6|NA|TRBV14
TGTGCCAGCAGCCAAGTCCGGGGTAATTCACCCCTCCACTTT
CASSQVRGNSPLHF
>TRBD1|TRBJ2-3|NA|TRBV15
TGTGCCATCAAGGTGCAGGGGGGCACAGATACGCAGTATTTT
CAIKVQGGTDTQYF
>NA|TRBJ1-2|NA|TRBV30
TGTGCCTGGAGTGTAACTAGCGGCTACACCTTC
CAWSVTSGYTF
>NA|TRBJ1-3|NA|TRBV19
TGTGCCAGTAGTATAAGTACGGGACATTCTGGAAACACCATATATTTT
CASSISTGHSGNTIYF
>TRBD1|TRBJ2-7|NA|TRBV11-2
TGTGCCAGCAGCTTGCGGGACAGGGGGAGGTTGCAGTACTTC
CASSLRDRGRLQYF
>NA|TRBJ1-2|NA|TRBV7-9
TGTGCCAGCAGCCCAACGGTGCTTAACTATGGCTACACCTTC
CASSPTVLNYGYTF
>NA|TRBJ1-2|NA|TRBV4-1
TGCGCCAGCAGCCAAGATGGTGCGGGCAACTATGGCTACACCTTC
CASSQDGAGNYGYTF
>NA|TRBJ1-1|NA|TRBV7-9
TGTGCCAGCAGCTCACAATTGAACACTGAAGCTTTCTTT
CASSSQLNTEAFF
>TRBD2|TRBJ2-1|many|TRBV6-4
TGTGCCAGCAGTGTGTCTAGCGGGGACTACAATGAGCAGTTCTTC
CASSVSSGDYNEQFF
>NA|TRBJ2-1|NA|TRBV7-9
TGTGCCAGCAGGGATACCTTGGAGGATGAGCAGTTCTTC
CASRDTLEDEQFF
>TRBD1|TRBJ1-1|NA|TRBV7-6
TGTGCCAGCAGCTTAGAGGGACAGGGTTACACTGAAGCTTTCTTT
CASSLEGQGYTEAFF
>TRBD1|TRBJ1-2|NA|TRBV6-1
TGTGCCAGCAGAGAACACGGGACAGGGTACCATGGCTATGGCTACACCTTC
CASREHGTGYHGYGYTF
>NA|TRBJ1-2|NA|TRBV29-1
TGCAGCGTTGAAGGGGGGGAGAGAAACTATGGCTACACCTTC
CSVEGGERNYGYTF
>NA|TRBJ2-3|NA|TRBV4-1
TGCGCCAGCAGCCAAGATGGGGGGGCCGGGTTAGATACGCAGTATTTT
CASSQDGGAGLDTQYF
>NA|TRBJ1-2|NA|TRBV12-3/TRBV12-4
TGTGCCAGCAGTTCCCTACGGGACTATGGCTACACCTTC
CASSSLRDYGYTF
>NA|TRBJ2-4|NA|TRBV6-5
TGTGCCAGCAGTTCCCGCAGGGGGGACATTCAGTACTTC
CASSSRRGDIQYF
>TRBD1|TRBJ1-3|NA|TRBV5-1
TGCGCCAGCAGCTGGACAGGGTCGGCGTCCCCTGGAAACACCATATATTTT
CASSWTGSASPGNTIYF
>NA|TRBJ1-2|NA|TRBV5-4
TGTGCCAGCAGCTTGGAGTCCAGAAGCTATGGCTACACCTTC
CASSLESRSYGYTF
>TRBD1|TRBJ1-2|few|TRBV19
TGTGCCAGTAGTATTGGACAGGGGGAATTGGTGAGCTATGGCTACACCTTC
CASSIGQGELVSYGYTF